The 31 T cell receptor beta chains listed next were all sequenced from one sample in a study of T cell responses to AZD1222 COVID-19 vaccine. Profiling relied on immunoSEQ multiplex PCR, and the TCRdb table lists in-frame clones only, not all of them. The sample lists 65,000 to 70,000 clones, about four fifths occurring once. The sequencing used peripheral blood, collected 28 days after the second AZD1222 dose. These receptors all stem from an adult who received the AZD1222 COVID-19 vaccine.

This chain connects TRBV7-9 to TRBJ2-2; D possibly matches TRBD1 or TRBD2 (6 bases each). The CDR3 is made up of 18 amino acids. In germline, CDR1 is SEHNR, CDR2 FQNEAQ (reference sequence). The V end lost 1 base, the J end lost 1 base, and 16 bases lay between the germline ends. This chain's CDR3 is CASSLVTVRGLNTGELFF. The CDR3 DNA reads TGTGCCAGCAGCTTAGTGACAGTCCGGGGGCTGAACACCGGGGAGCTGTTTTTT.

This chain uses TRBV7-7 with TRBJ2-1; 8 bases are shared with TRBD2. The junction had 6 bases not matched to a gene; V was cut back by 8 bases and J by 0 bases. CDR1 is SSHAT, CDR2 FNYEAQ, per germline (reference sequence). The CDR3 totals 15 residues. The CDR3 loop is CASPRGAHSYNEQFF. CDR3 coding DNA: TGTGCCAGCCCGCGGGGGGCACACTCCTACAATGAGCAGTTCTTC.

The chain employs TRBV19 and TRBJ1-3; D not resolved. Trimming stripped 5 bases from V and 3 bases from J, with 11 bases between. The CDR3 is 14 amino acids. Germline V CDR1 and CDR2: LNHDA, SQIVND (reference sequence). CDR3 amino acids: CASSYPEGGNTIYF. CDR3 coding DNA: TGTGCCAGTAGTTACCCGGAGGGTGGAAACACCATATATTTT.

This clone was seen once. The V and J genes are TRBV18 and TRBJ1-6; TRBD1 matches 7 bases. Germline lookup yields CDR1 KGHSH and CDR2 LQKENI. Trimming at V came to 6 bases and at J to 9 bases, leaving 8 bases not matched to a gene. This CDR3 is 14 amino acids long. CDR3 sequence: CASSRQGTGSPLHF. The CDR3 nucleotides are TGTGCCAGCTCGCGACAGGGTACGGGTTCACCCCTCCACTTT.

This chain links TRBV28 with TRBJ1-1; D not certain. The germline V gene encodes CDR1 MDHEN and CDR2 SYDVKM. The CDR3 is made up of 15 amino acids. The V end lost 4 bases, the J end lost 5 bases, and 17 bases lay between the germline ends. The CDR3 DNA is TGTGCCAGCAGTTCCCCCCCCCGGCGCGTTACTGAAGCTTTCTTT. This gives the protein CASSSPPRRVTEAFF.

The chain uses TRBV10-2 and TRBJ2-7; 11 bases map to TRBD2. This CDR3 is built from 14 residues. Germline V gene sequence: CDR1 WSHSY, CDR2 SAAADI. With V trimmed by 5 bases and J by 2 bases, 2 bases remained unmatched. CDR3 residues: CASSLAGGTYEQYF. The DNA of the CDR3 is TGCGCCAGCAGTTTAGCGGGGGGGACCTACGAGCAGTACTTC.

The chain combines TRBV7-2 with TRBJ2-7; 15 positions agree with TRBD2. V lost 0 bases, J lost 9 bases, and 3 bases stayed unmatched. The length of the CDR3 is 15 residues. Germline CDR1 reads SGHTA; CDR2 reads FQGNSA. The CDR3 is CASSLAGLAGGGQYF. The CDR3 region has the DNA TGTGCCAGCAGCTTAGCGGGACTAGCGGGGGGAGGGCAGTACTTC. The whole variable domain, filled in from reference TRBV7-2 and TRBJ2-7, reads GAGVSQSPSNKVTEKGKDVELRCDPISGHTALYWYRQSLGQGLEFLIYFQGNSAPDKSGLPSDRFSAERTGGSVSTLTIQRTQQEDSAVYLCASSLAGLAGGGQYFGPGTRLTVT.

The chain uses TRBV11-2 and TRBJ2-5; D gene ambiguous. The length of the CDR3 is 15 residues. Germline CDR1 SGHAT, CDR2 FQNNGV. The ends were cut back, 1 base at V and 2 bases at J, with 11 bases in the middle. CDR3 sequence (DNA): TGTGCCAGCAGCTTAGTTGGTCAGTTACAAGAGACCCAGTACTTC. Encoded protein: CASSLVGQLQETQYF.

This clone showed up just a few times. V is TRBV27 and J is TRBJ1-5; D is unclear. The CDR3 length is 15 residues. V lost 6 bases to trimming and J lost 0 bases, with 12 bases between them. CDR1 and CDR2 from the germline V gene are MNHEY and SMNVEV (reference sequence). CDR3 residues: CASSPRVNSNQPQHF. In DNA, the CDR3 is TGTGCCAGCAGCCCTCGGGTCAATAGCAATCAGCCCCAGCATTTT.

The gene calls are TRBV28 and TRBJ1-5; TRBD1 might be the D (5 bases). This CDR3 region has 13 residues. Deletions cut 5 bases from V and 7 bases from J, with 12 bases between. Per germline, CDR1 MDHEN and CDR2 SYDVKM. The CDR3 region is CASSPQGGQPQHF. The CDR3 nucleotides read TGTGCCAGCAGTCCGCAGGGAGGACAGCCCCAGCATTTT.

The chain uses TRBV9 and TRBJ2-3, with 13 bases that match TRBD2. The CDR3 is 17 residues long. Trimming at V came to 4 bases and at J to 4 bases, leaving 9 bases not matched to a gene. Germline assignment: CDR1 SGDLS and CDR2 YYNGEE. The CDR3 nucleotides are TGTGCCAGCAGCCCCCGACTAGCGGGGGGTTTCGCAGATACGCAGTATTTT. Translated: CASSPRLAGGFADTQYF.

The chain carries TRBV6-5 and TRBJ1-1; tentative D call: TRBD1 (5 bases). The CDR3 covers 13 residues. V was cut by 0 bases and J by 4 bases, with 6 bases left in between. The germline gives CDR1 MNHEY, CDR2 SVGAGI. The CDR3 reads CASSYSRGTEAFF. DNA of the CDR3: TGTGCCAGCAGTTACTCGAGGGGCACTGAAGCTTTCTTT.

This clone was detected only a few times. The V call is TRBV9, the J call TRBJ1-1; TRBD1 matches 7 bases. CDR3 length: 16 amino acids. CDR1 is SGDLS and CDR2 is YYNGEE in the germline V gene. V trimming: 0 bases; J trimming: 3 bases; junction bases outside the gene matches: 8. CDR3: CASSVGAGGDDTEAFF. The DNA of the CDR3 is TGTGCCAGCAGCGTAGGGGCAGGGGGTGACGACACTGAAGCTTTCTTT.

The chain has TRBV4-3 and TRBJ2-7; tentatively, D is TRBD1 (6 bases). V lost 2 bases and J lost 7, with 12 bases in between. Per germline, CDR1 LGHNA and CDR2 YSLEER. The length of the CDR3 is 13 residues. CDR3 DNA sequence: TGCGCCAGCAGCCAAACCAGGGGTTTGGAGCAGTACTTC. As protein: CASSQTRGLEQYF.

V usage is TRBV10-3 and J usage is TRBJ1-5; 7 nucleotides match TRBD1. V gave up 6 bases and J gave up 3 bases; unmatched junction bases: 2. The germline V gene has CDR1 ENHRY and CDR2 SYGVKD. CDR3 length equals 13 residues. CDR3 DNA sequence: TGTGCCATCAGGGGACAGTCCAATCAGCCCCAGCATTTT. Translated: CAIRGQSNQPQHF.

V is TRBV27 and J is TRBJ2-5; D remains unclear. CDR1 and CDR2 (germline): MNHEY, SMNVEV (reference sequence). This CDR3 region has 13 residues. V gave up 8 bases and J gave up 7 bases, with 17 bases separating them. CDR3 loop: CASRNLGTGTQYF. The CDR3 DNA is TGTGCCAGCCGAAACCTAGGAACCGGGACCCAGTACTTC.

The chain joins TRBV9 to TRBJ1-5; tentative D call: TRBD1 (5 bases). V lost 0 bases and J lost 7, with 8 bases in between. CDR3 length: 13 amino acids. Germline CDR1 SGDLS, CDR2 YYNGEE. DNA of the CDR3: TGTGCCAGCAGCGTAGGGGGGTCCCAGCCCCAGCATTTT. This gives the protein CASSVGGSQPQHF.

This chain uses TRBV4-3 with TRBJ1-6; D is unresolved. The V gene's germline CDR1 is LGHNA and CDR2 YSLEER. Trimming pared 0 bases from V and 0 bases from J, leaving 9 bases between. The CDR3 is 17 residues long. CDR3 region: CASSQDGQDSYNSPLHF. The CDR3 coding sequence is TGCGCCAGCAGCCAAGATGGGCAAGACTCCTATAATTCACCCCTCCACTTT.

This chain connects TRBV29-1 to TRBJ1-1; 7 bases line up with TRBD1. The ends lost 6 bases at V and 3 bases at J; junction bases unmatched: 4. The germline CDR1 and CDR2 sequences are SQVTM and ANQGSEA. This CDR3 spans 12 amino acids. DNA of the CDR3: TGCAGCGTGTCAGGGGGGGACACTGAAGCTTTCTTT. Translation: CSVSGGDTEAFF.

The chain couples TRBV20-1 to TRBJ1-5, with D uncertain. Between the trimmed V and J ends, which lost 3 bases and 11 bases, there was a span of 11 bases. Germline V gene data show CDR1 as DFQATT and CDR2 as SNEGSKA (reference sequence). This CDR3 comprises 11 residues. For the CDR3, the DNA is TGCAGTGCTAGTGTCCAAAAGGCCCAGCATTTT. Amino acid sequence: CSASVQKAQHF.

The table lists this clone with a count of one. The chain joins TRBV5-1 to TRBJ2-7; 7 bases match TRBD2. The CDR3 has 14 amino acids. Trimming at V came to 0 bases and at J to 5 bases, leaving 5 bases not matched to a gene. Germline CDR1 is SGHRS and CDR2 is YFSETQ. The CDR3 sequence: CASSLAQRGDEQYF. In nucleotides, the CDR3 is TGCGCCAGCAGCTTGGCCCAGCGGGGAGACGAGCAGTACTTC.

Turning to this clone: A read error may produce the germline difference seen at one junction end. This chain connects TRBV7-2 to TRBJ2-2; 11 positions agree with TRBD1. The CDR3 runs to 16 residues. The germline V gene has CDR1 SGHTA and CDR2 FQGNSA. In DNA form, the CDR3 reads TGTGCGAGCAGGTCCGGGACAGGGGGTAACACCGGGGAGCTGTTTTTT. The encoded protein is CASRSGTGGNTGELFF.

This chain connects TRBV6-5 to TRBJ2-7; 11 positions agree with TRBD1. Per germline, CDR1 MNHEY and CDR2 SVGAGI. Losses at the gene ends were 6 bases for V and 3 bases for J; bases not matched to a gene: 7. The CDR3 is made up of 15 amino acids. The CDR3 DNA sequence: TGTGCCAGCAGCGCCCCGGGACAGGGGGACTACGAGCAGTACTTC. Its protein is CASSAPGQGDYEQYF.

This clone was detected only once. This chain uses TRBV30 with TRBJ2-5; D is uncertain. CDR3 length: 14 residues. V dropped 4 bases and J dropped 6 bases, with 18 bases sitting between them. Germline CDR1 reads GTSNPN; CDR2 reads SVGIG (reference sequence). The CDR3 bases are TGTGCCTGGAAACCCGGGTCCTCTCCTAAGACCCAGTACTTC. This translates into CAWKPGSSPKTQYF.

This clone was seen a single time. The CDR3 loop is CASSLRDNEQFF. The CDR3 nucleotides read TGCGCCAGCAGCCTCAGGGACAATGAGCAGTTCTTC. The V gene is TRBV5-1, the J gene TRBJ2-1, with D possibly TRBD1 on 5 matching bases. Between the trimmed V and J ends, which lost 4 bases and 5 bases, there was a span of 7 bases. CDR1 and CDR2 (germline): SGHRS, YFSETQ. The CDR3 sequence is 12 residues long.

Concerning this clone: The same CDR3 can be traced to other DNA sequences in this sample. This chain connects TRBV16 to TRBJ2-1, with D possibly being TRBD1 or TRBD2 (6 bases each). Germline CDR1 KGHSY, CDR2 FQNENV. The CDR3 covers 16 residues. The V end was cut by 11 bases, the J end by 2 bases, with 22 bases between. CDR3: CARRPPPGGPYNEQFF. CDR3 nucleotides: TGTGCCCGCCGCCCCCCGCCCGGGGGCCCCTACAATGAGCAGTTCTTC.

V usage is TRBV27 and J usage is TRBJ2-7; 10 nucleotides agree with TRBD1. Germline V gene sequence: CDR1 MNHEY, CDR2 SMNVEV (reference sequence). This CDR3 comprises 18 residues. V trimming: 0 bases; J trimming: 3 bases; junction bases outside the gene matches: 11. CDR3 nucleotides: TGTGCCAGCAGTTTATCTGTTCGATCGCGGGACAGGGGCTACGAGCAGTACTTC. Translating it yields CASSLSVRSRDRGYEQYF.

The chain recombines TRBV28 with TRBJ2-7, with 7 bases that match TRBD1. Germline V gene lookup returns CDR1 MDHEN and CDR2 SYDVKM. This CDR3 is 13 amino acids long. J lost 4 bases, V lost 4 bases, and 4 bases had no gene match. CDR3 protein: CASSSGTEYEQYF. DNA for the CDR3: TGTGCCAGCAGTTCCGGGACAGAATACGAGCAGTACTTC. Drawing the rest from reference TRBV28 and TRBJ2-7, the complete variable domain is DVKVTQSSRYLVKRTGEKVFLECVQDMDHENMFWYRQDPGLGLRLIYFSYDVKMKEKGDIPEGYSVSREKKERFSLILESASTNQTSMYLCASSSGTEYEQYFGPGTRLTVT.

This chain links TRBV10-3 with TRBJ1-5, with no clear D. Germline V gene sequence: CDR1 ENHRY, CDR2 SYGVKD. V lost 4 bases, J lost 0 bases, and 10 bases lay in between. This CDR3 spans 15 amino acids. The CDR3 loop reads CAISARTDSNQPQHF. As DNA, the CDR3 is TGTGCCATCAGTGCAAGGACGGATAGCAATCAGCCCCAGCATTTT.

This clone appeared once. The CDR3 DNA sequence: TGTGCCAGCAGAGGACGGGGGTTAGGGTTACATGAAAAACTGTTTTTT. It translates to CASRGRGLGLHEKLFF. This chain joins TRBV2 and TRBJ1-4; a possible D gene is TRBD1 (5 bases). The CDR3 extends over 16 amino acids. V lost 6 bases and J lost 6, with 20 bases in between. Germline V gene data show CDR1 as SNHLY and CDR2 as FYNNEI.

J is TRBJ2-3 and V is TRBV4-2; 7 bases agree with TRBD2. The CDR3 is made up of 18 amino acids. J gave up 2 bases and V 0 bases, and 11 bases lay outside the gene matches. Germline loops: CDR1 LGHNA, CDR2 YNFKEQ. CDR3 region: CASSQDPFLAENTDTQYF. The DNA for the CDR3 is TGTGCCAGCAGCCAAGACCCCTTCCTAGCGGAGAACACAGATACGCAGTATTTT.